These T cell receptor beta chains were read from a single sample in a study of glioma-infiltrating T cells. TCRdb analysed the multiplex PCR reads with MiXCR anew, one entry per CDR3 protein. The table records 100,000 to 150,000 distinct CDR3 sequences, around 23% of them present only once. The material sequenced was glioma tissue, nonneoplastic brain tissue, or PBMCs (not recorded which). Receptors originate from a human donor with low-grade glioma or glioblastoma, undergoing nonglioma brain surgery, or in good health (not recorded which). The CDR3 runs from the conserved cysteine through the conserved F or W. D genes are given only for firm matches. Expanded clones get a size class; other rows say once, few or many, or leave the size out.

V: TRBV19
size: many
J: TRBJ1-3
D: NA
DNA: TGTGCCAGTAGGGAACTTGGAAACACCATATATTTT
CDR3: CASRELGNTIYF

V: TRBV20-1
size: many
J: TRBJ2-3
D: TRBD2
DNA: TGCAGTGCTAGACCCCCTAGCGGGGGCACAGATACGCAGTATTTT
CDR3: CSARPPSGGTDTQYF

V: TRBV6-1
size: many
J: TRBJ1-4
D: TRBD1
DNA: TGTGCCAGCATGACAGGGTCGTCATTAAGTGAAAAACTGTTTTTT
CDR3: CASMTGSSLSEKLFF

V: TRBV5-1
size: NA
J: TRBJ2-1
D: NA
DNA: TGCGCCAGCATGTCACGACAGGCCTATTCCTACAATGAGCAGTTCTTC
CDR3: CASMSRQAYSYNEQFF

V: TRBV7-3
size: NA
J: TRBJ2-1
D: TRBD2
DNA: TGTGCCAGCAGCTTAAGACTAGCGATCCACAATGAGCAGTTCTTC
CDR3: CASSLRLAIHNEQFF

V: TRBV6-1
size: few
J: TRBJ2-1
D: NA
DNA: TGTGCCAGCAGTTGGACTGGTAGCTCCTACAATGAGCAGTTCTTC
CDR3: CASSWTGSSYNEQFF

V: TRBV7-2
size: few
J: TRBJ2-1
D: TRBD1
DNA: TGTGCCAGCAGCTTACGTCGACAGGGGATCGATGAGCAGTTCTTC
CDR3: CASSLRRQGIDEQFF

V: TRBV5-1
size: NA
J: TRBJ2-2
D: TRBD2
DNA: TGCGCCAGCAGCCGAGATCCGGGGGGGCACACCGGGGAGCTGTTTTTT
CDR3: CASSRDPGGHTGELFF

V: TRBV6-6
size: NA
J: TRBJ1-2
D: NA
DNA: TGTGCCAGCAGTTACTACGCAGGAGACAGTAACTATGGCTACACCTTC
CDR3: CASSYYAGDSNYGYTF

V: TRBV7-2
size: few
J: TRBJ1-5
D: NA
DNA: TGTGCCAGCAGCTTGGAGGGGTACAATCAGCCCCAGCATTTT
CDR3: CASSLEGYNQPQHF

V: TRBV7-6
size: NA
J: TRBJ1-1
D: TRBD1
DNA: TGTGCCAGCAGCTTAGAGACAGGGGCCCTCATGAACACTGAAGCTTTCTTT
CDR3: CASSLETGALMNTEAFF

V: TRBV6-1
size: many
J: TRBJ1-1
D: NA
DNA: TGTGCCAGCAATACCGGGGGGGGGCTGATTGAAGCTTTCTTT
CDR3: CASNTGGGLIEAFF

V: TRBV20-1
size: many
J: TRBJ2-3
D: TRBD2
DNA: TGCAGTGCTGGGCGGGGGACCTCCACAGATACGCAGTATTTT
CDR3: CSAGRGTSTDTQYF

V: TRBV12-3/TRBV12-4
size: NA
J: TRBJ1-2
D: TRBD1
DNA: TGTGCCAGCAGTTCCGGGACAGCAAAAGCTAACTATGGCTACACCTTC
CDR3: CASSSGTAKANYGYTF

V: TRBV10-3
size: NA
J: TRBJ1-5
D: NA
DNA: TGTGCCATCAGTGAGTCGGGACTGCCAGGGGAGCCCCAGCATTTT
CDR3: CAISESGLPGEPQHF

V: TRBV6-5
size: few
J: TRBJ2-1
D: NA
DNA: TGTGCCAGCAGTTACCAGCCGGGGACAAGGGTTCGTCGGGAGCAGTTCTTC
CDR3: CASSYQPGTRVRREQFF

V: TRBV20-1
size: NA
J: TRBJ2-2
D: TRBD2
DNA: TGCAGTGCTACTAGCGGAAACACCGGGGAGCTGCTTTTT
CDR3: CSATSGNTGELLF

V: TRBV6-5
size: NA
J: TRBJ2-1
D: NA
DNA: TGTGCTAGCAGTTCCCGGAACCTCGTCCGGGTTGAGCAGTTCTTC
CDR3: CASSSRNLVRVEQFF

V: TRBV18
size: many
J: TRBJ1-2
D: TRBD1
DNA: TGTGCCAGCTCACCCGGACAGGGCCTATATGGCTACACCTTC
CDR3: CASSPGQGLYGYTF

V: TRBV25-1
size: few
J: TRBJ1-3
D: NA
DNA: TGTGCCAGCAGTGACCCGGGATTCGGAAACACCATATATTTT
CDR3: CASSDPGFGNTIYF

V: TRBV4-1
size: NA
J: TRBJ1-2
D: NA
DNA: TGCGCCAGCAGCCCGGGTCGCGAGGGCTATGGCTACACCTTC
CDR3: CASSPGREGYGYTF

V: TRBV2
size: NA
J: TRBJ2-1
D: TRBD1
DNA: TGTGCCAGCAGCGGGGAACAGGGGGCTTACAATGAGCAGTTCTTC
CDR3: CASSGEQGAYNEQFF

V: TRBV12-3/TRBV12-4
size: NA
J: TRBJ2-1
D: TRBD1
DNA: TGTGCCAGCAGCGGACAGGCCCCATACAATGAGCAGTTCTTC
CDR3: CASSGQAPYNEQFF

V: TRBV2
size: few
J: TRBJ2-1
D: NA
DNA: TGTGCCAGCAGAGGGGGGGGAGCGTACAATGAGCAGTTCTTC
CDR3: CASRGGGAYNEQFF

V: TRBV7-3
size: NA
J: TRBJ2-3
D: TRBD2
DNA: TGTGCCAGCAGCCTCGGGGGGGCCGGGACAGATACGCAGTATTTT
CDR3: CASSLGGAGTDTQYF

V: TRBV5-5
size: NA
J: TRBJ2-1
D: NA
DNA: TGTGCCAGCATCCTTGGCGCAGGGGAATACAATGAGCAGTTCTTC
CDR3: CASILGAGEYNEQFF

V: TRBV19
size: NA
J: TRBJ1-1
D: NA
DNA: TGTGCCAGTAGTATAGGAGCTAGGCAGAACACTGAAGCTTTCTTT
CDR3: CASSIGARQNTEAFF

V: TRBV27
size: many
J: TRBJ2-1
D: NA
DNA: TGTGCCAGCAGCCCTGGGGGCGGTCTGTGGTACAATGAGCAGTTCTTC
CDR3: CASSPGGGLWYNEQFF

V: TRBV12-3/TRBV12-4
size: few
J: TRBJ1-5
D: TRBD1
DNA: TGTGCCAGCAGTCAAGACAGGGGGAATCAGCCCCAGCATTTT
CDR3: CASSQDRGNQPQHF

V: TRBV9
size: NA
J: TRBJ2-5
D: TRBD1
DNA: TGTGCCAGCAGCCCTTGGACAGGACAAGAGACCCAGTACTTC
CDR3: CASSPWTGQETQYF

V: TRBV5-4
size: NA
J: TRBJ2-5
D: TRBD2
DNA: TGTGCCAGCAGCTCGACTAGCGGGCCTCAAGAGACCCAGTACTTC
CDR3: CASSSTSGPQETQYF

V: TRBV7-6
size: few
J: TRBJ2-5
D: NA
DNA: TGTGCCAGCAGCTTAGCCCTAAGGGAGACCCAGTACTTC
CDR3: CASSLALRETQYF

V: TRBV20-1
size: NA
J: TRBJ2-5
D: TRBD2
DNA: TGCAGTGCTAGACGGGGGGATCAGGGGACCCAGTACTTC
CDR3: CSARRGDQGTQYF

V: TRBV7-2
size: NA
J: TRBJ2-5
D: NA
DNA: TGTGCCAGCAGCTTCGGCAGGTCGGAGACCCAGTACTTC
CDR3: CASSFGRSETQYF

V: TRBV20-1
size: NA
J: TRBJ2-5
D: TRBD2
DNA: TGCAGTGCTAGAGGTCTAGCGGTGAGGGAGGAGGCCCAGTACTTC
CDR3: CSARGLAVREEAQYF

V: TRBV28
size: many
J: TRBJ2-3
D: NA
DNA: TGTGCCAGCAATACAGGGACAGATACGCAGTATTTT
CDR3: CASNTGTDTQYF

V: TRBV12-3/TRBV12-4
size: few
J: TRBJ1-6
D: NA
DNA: TGTGCCAGCAGTAACACCGGTGGGAATTCACCCCTCCACTTT
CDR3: CASSNTGGNSPLHF

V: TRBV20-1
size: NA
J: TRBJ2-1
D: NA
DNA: TGCAGTGCATCCCCTAGGGTGGGCAGGGCGGGTGAGCAGTTCTTC
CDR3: CSASPRVGRAGEQFF

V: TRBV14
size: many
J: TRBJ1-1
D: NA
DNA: TGTGCCAGCAGCCCTACGCAATGGCTAGCTTTCTTT
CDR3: CASSPTQWLAFF

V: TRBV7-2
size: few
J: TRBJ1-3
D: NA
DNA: TGTGCCAGCAGCTCGCAGAGCTCTGGAAACACCATATATTTT
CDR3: CASSSQSSGNTIYF

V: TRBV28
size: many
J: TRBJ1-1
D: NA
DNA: TGTGCCAGCAGTTCAGGACCCCAAGCTTTCTTT
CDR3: CASSSGPQAFF

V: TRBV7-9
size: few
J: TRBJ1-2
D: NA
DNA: TGTGCCAGCAGCTTCTATGGGGACGGCTACACCTTC
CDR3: CASSFYGDGYTF

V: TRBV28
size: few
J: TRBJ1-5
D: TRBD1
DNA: TGTGCCAGCATGTCGGGGGGGACAGCAAATCAGCCCCAGCATTTT
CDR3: CASMSGGTANQPQHF

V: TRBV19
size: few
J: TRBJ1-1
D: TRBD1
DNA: TGTGCCAGTAGTACCCAGGACAGGCTGAACACTGAAGCTTTCTTT
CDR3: CASSTQDRLNTEAFF

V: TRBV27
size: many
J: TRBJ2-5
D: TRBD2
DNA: TGTGCCAGCAGCGGGGGGGCGGAGACCCAGTACTTC
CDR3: CASSGGAETQYF

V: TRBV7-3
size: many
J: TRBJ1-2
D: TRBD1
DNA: TGTGCCAGCAGCCCGGGACAGGTGGATGGCTACACCTTC
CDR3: CASSPGQVDGYTF

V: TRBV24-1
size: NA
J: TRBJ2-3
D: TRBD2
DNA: TGTGCCACCAGTGAGGCCCTAGCGGGGGAAATAGATACGCAGTATTTT
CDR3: CATSEALAGEIDTQYF

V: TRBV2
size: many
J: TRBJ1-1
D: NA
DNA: TGTGCCAGCGATGGGCAGGGGAACACTGAAGCTTTCTTT
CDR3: CASDGQGNTEAFF

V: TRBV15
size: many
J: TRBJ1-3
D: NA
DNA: TGTGCCACCAGCAGGAGGGGGGTTGCCTCTGGAAACACCATATATTTT
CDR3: CATSRRGVASGNTIYF

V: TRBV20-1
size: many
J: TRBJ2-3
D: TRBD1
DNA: TGCAGTGCTAGAGATAACAGGGGGCAGAGCACAGATACGCAGTATTTT
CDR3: CSARDNRGQSTDTQYF

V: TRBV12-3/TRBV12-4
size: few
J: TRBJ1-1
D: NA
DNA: TGTGCCAGCAGTTTTGACAGGGAAGCTTTCTTT
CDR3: CASSFDREAFF

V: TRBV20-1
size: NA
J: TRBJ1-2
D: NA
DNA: TGCAGTGCTACGGGAGCGGTACTTACAACTATCTATGGCTACACCTTC
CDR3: CSATGAVLTTIYGYTF

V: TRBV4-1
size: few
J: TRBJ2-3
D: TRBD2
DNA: TGCGCCAGCAGCCACCCCCTTGGGGGGGTAGATACGCAGTATTTT
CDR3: CASSHPLGGVDTQYF

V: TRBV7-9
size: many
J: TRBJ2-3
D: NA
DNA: TGTGCCAGCAGCTTTCCCGTACAGGCAAGCACAGATACGCAGTATTTT
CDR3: CASSFPVQASTDTQYF

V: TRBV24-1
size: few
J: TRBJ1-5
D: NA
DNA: TGTGCCACCAGTGAGCCCGATATCAATCAGCCCCAGCATTTT
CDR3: CATSEPDINQPQHF

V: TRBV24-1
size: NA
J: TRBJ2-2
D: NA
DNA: TGTGCCACCAGTGATTTAAGGCAGGGCACCGGGGAGCTGTTTTTT
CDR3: CATSDLRQGTGELFF

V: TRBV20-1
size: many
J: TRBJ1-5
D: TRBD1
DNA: TGCAGTGCTAGACTGGGGACAGTGGCACAGCCCCAGCATTTT
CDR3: CSARLGTVAQPQHF